This T cell receptor (beta chain) stems from a study of identical twins. Study-level findings and limits: Models predicted less out-of-frame TCR alpha sharing in monozygotic twins than was found. The degree of excess twin sharing was weaker in beta out-of-frame sequences.

Only a few counts were recorded for this clonotype. The target antigen is unknown. A universal primer site was created by template switching, with the cDNA bearing unique molecular identifiers. In TCRdb, the 5' RACE reads were re-called with MiXCR into one record per CDR3 protein. This sample carries hundreds of thousands of distinct CDR3 sequences, approximately 6% of them seen once, and the ten largest clones take roughly 1.6%. The V and J ends lost 1 base and 9 bases, in that order; junction bases with no gene match: 8. The length of the CDR3 is 15 residues. The germline V gene has CDR1 SGHRS and CDR2 YFSETQ.

Sequencing was performed on naive T cells sorted from blood. The sequence derives from a man aged 18 to 29 in good health. The J gene is TRBJ2-1, the V gene TRBV5-1; 9 positions agree with TRBD2. DNA for the CDR3: TGCGCCAGCAGCTTGAGGGCTAGCGGGAACAGTGAGCAGTTCTTC. Translation gives CASSLRASGNSEQFF.